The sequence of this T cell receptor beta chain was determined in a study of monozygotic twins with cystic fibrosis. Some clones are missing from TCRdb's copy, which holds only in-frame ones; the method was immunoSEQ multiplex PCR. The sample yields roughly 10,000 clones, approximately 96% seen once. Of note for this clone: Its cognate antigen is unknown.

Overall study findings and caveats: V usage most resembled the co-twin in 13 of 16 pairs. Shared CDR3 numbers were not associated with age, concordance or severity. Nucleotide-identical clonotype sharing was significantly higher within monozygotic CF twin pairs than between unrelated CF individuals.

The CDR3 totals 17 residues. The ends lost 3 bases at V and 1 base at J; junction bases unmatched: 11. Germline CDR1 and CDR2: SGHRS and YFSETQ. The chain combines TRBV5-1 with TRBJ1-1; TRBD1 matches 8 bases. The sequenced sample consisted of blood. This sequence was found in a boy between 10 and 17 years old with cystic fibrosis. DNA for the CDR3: TGCGCCAGCAGCTCCTGGGACAGGACATTCCGGAACACTGAAGCTTTCTTT. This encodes CASSSWDRTFRNTEAFF.